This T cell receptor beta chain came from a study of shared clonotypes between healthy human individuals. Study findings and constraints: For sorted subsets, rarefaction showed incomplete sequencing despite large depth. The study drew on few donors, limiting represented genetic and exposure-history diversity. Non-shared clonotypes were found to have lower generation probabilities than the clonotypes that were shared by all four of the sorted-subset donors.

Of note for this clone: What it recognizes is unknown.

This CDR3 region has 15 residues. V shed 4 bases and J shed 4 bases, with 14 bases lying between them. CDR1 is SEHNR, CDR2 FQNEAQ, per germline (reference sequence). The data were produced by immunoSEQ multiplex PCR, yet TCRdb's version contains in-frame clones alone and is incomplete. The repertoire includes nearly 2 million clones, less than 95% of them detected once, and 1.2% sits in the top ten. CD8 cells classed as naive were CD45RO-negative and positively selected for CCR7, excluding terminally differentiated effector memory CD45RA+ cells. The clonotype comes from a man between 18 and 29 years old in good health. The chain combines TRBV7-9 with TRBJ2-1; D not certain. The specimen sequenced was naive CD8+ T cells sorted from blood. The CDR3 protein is CASSSEGLGYNEQFF. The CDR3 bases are TGTGCCAGCAGCTCCGAAGGCCTAGGATACAATGAGCAGTTCTTC.